Below are 29 T cell receptor beta chains sequenced from a single sample in a study of beta chain features in type 1 diabetes. Every bit of the isolated RNA underwent reverse transcription, so sequencing read expressed TCRB transcripts. Assay: immunoSEQ multiplex PCR; the TCRdb copy retains only in-frame clones and omits some. The sample records around 250,000 clones, 27% being singletons. The sequenced material came from central memory CD4+ T cells from blood. The receptors were gathered from a man under 40 in good health.

The chain is built from TRBV30 and TRBJ1-2; D is uncertain. This CDR3 has 11 amino acids. Per the germline V gene, CDR1 is GTSNPN and CDR2 is SVGIG (reference sequence). The V end was cut by 7 bases, the J end by 4 bases, with 10 bases between. As DNA, the CDR3 is TGTGCCTTTGGACGGATCTATGGCTACACCTTC. Translation gives CAFGRIYGYTF.

V usage is TRBV2 and J usage is TRBJ2-7, with D uncertain. The V end was cut by 0 bases, the J end by 3 bases, with 6 bases between. This CDR3 region has 13 residues. In germline, CDR1 is SNHLY, CDR2 FYNNEI. Written as DNA, the CDR3 is TGTGCCAGCAGTGAAGCGCACGGCTACGAGCAGTACTTC. Amino acid sequence: CASSEAHGYEQYF.

DNA for the CDR3: TGTGCCAGCAGCTTGGACTACTCGATACAGTTCTTC. This encodes CASSLDYSIQFF. The J gene is TRBJ2-1, the V gene TRBV7-2; D is possibly TRBD2 (6 bases). The CDR3 is 12 residues long. Looked up from germline, CDR1 is SGHTA and CDR2 is FQGNSA. Deletions cut 3 bases from V and 13 bases from J, with 13 bases between.

The chain combines TRBV30 with TRBJ1-1, with 7 bases aligning to TRBD1. The CDR3 length is 14 residues. V shed 3 bases and J 3 bases; nucleotides not matched to a gene: 7. Germline CDR1 and CDR2: GTSNPN and SVGIG (reference sequence). CDR3 sequence: CAWSAVDRDTEAFF. In DNA, the CDR3 is TGTGCCTGGAGCGCCGTCGACAGGGACACTGAAGCTTTCTTT.

A few counts support this clone. The rearrangement uses TRBV7-2 and TRBJ2-7, with D possibly matching TRBD1 (5 bases). Germline lookup yields CDR1 SGHTA and CDR2 FQGNSA. Trimming stripped 5 bases from V and 2 bases from J, with 10 bases between. The CDR3 consists of 13 residues. The CDR3 DNA is TGTGCCAGCAGCCGTATAGGGGCCTACGAGCAGTACTTC. Amino acid sequence: CASSRIGAYEQYF.

This clone was seen a single time. J is TRBJ2-7 and V is TRBV30, with D possibly matching TRBD2 (5 bases). Germline values: CDR1 GTSNPN, CDR2 SVGIG (reference sequence). Trimming removed 4 bases at V and 0 bases at J, with 13 bases between. This CDR3 is 14 amino acids long. CDR3 in DNA: TGTGCCTGGACCGGGATTAGAGGCTCCTACGAGCAGTACTTC. It yields the protein CAWTGIRGSYEQYF.

The rearrangement uses TRBV29-1 and TRBJ1-1, with D perhaps matching TRBD1 (6 bases). V was shortened by 6 bases and J by 4 bases, with 15 bases between the two germline ends. CDR1 SQVTM and CDR2 ANQGSEA come from the germline V gene. The CDR3 totals 13 residues. Written as DNA, the CDR3 is TGCAGCGTGAATCAGGGGAGGGCCACTGAAGCTTTCTTT. It is translated as CSVNQGRATEAFF.

This clone was seen only a few times. The chain has TRBV6-5 and TRBJ1-5; D remains unclear. Germline values: CDR1 MNHEY, CDR2 SVGAGI. CDR3 length: 15 amino acids. V was trimmed by 7 bases and J by 2 bases, leaving 15 bases between them. CDR3 sequence: CASKSQGGGNQPQHF. DNA for the CDR3: TGTGCCAGCAAGTCGCAAGGAGGTGGCAATCAGCCCCAGCATTTT.

Regarding this clone: Other DNA variants within this sample encode the same CDR3. This chain links TRBV5-1 with TRBJ1-5; TRBD1 agrees at 7 bases. V lost 0 bases and J lost 2; bases outside the gene matches: 2. This CDR3 is 15 amino acids long. Per germline, CDR1 SGHRS and CDR2 YFSETQ. The CDR3 is CASSLDGQGNQPQHF. Here the CDR3 DNA reads TGCGCCAGCAGCTTGGATGGACAGGGCAATCAGCCCCAGCATTTT.

The J gene is TRBJ2-7, the V gene TRBV27; D is uncertain. The CDR3 covers 14 residues. Looked up from germline, CDR1 is MNHEY and CDR2 is SMNVEV (reference sequence). V lost 6 bases to trimming and J lost 0 bases, with 12 bases between them. The chain's CDR3 is CASSPRRYSYEQYF. The CDR3 DNA follows: TGTGCCAGCAGCCCGCGAAGGTACTCCTACGAGCAGTACTTC.

This chain connects TRBV4-3 to TRBJ1-5; D gene unclear. The CDR3 runs 15 residues. Trimming took 0 bases from V and 0 from J, leaving 6 bases between them. Germline V gives CDR1 LGHNA, CDR2 YSLEER. CDR3 loop: CASSQDPNSNQPQHF. The CDR3 DNA reads TGCGCCAGCAGCCAAGATCCTAATAGCAATCAGCCCCAGCATTTT.

This clone was detected only a few times. The rearrangement uses TRBV7-8 and TRBJ2-2; 10 bases map to TRBD2. The CDR3 is made up of 16 amino acids. Trimming removed 1 base from V and 2 bases from J; junction bases left unmatched: 1. Germline assignment: CDR1 SGHVS and CDR2 FQNEAQ. The CDR3 DNA follows: TGTGCCAGCAGCTTAGTAGCGGGAGGTAACACCGGGGAGCTGTTTTTT. Translated: CASSLVAGGNTGELFF.

CDR3 DNA: TGTGCCAGCAGCCTCAGGGGGCCGAACACCGGGGAGCTGTTTTTT. This encodes CASSLRGPNTGELFF. The genes are TRBV5-6 and TRBJ2-2, with 8 bases that match TRBD1. Germline V lookup: CDR1 SGHDT, CDR2 YYEEEE. The CDR3 has 15 amino acids. V lost 4 bases, J lost 0 bases, and 2 bases stayed unmatched.

The table lists this clone with a few counts. This chain uses TRBV29-1 with TRBJ1-1; D is undetermined. There are 15 residues in the CDR3. Germline values: CDR1 SQVTM, CDR2 ANQGSEA. V lost 1 base and J lost 0, with 12 bases in between. CDR3 bases: TGCAGCGTTGAAGGTACGACGAGAATGAACACTGAAGCTTTCTTT. Encoded protein: CSVEGTTRMNTEAFF.

In its sample, this clone was seen a few times. The chain links TRBV29-1 to TRBJ1-1, with D possibly matching TRBD1 (6 bases). The CDR3 is 14 residues long. Germline V CDR1 and CDR2: SQVTM, ANQGSEA. Trimming cost V 5 bases and J 1 base, with 14 bases left between them. The CDR3, as DNA: TGCAGCGTTCAACCGGGACAACGGAACACTGAAGCTTTCTTT. Its translation: CSVQPGQRNTEAFF.

As to this clone: Other DNA sequences in this specimen translate into the identical CDR3. The V gene is TRBV6-5, the J gene TRBJ2-1; D is possibly TRBD2 (5 bases). Between the trimmed V and J ends, which lost 0 bases and 0 bases, there was a span of 9 bases. The CDR3 is made up of 16 amino acids. CDR1 is MNHEY, CDR2 SVGAGI, per germline. As DNA, the CDR3 is TGTGCCAGCAGTTACTCGGGAGCCAGCTCCTACAATGAGCAGTTCTTC. Residues: CASSYSGASSYNEQFF.

This chain uses TRBV4-1 with TRBJ2-7; D gene ambiguous. This CDR3 is built from 11 residues. Per germline, CDR1 MGHRA and CDR2 YSYEKL. The V and J ends lost 0 bases and 11 bases respectively, with 8 bases between them. The CDR3, as DNA: TGCGCCAGCAGCCAAGAGGGGTACGAGTACTTC. This translates into CASSQEGYEYF.

The chain employs TRBV4-2 and TRBJ1-3, with D perhaps matching TRBD1 (5 bases). The CDR3 sequence is 17 residues long. Trimming took off 1 base at V and 0 bases at J, with 13 bases between the two ends. Germline loops: CDR1 LGHNA, CDR2 YNFKEQ. The CDR3 protein is CASSQVGGRHSGNTIYF. CDR3 coding DNA: TGTGCCAGCAGCCAAGTCGGGGGACGGCACTCTGGAAACACCATATATTTT.

The chain recombines TRBV7-2 with TRBJ2-2, with 10 bases identical to TRBD2. The CDR3 sequence is 17 residues long. V trimming: 4 bases; J trimming: 1 base; junction bases outside the gene matches: 6. Germline assignment: CDR1 SGHTA and CDR2 FQGNSA. CDR3 DNA: TGTGCCAGCAGCTCTAGCGGGGGACGGAAGAACACCGGGGAGCTGTTTTTT. The encoded protein is CASSSSGGRKNTGELFF.

This clone was seen only once. This rearrangement joins TRBV5-6 to TRBJ1-5; D ambiguous. This CDR3 contains 15 residues. Between the trimmed V and J ends, which lost 0 bases and 6 bases, there was a span of 13 bases. CDR1 and CDR2 from the germline V gene are SGHDT and YYEEEE. CDR3 DNA sequence: TGTGCCAGCAGCTTGGCCGGTAGGAGAGGTCAGCCCCAGCATTTT. Its translation: CASSLAGRRGQPQHF.

This clone has a handful of counts. The chain is built from TRBV11-2 and TRBJ2-1, with 8 bases fitting TRBD2. V lost 0 bases, J lost 6 bases, and 7 bases stayed unmatched. Germline loops: CDR1 SGHAT, CDR2 FQNNGV. The CDR3 loop spans 16 amino acids. The CDR3, as DNA: TGTGCCAGCAGCTTAGAACCAGGACTAGCTTCCAATGAGCAGTTCTTC. This codes for CASSLEPGLASNEQFF.

The gene calls are TRBV2 and TRBJ2-3; tentative D call: TRBD2 (5 bases). The CDR3 has 15 amino acids. With 7 bases removed from V and 5 bases from J, the gap between germline ends came to 19 bases. Germline assignment: CDR1 SNHLY and CDR2 FYNNEI. CDR3 nucleotides: TGTGCCAGCAAACCTCTGAGCGGCGCGGGAGATACGCAGTATTTT. As protein: CASKPLSGAGDTQYF.

The chain links TRBV28 to TRBJ2-1; D may correspond to TRBD1 or TRBD2 (5 bases each). The CDR3 runs 15 residues. V lost 4 bases and J 3 bases, leaving 13 bases between the germline ends. In germline, CDR1 is MDHEN, CDR2 SYDVKM. CDR3 sequence (DNA): TGTGCCAGCAGTTCCACCGGGACCGTCTACAATGAGCAGTTCTTC. This encodes CASSSTGTVYNEQFF.

The chain uses TRBV28 and TRBJ2-5; D might be TRBD1 (6 bases). V gave up 5 bases and J gave up 2 bases, with 15 bases separating them. The CDR3 is made up of 15 amino acids. Per germline, CDR1 MDHEN and CDR2 SYDVKM. CDR3 region: CASSTRDTQQETQYF. The CDR3 bases are TGTGCCAGCAGTACCCGGGACACGCAACAAGAGACCCAGTACTTC.

The chain has TRBV4-3 and TRBJ2-1; D remains unclear. Germline V CDR1 and CDR2: LGHNA, YSLEER. V was pared by 0 bases and J by 8 bases, with 14 bases between. This CDR3 region has 15 residues. This chain's CDR3 is CASSQEAHPDYEQFF. The CDR3 nucleotides read TGCGCCAGCAGCCAAGAAGCGCACCCAGACTATGAGCAGTTCTTC.

The rearrangement uses TRBV6-6 and TRBJ2-7; D gene uncertain. V dropped 2 bases and J dropped 2 bases, with 7 bases sitting between them. The CDR3 runs to 13 residues. Germline CDR1 is MNHNY and CDR2 is SVGAGI (reference sequence). CDR3 in amino acids: CASSYKAAYEQYF. The CDR3 DNA sequence: TGTGCCAGCAGTTACAAAGCAGCCTACGAGCAGTACTTC.

This clone was picked up a small number of times. The chain joins TRBV30 to TRBJ2-7; a weak D match, TRBD1 (6 bases). Per the germline V gene, CDR1 is GTSNPN and CDR2 is SVGIG (reference sequence). V lost 0 bases, J lost 10 bases, and 16 bases lay in between. This CDR3 has 13 residues. DNA of the CDR3: TGTGCCTGGAGTGTAGGCCAGGGGTTAGAACAGTACTTC. Its translation is CAWSVGQGLEQYF.

CDR3 DNA: TGTGCCAGCAGCCCTTCAAAAGCTAACTATGGCTACACCTTC. The encoded protein is CASSPSKANYGYTF. The chain recombines TRBV7-9 with TRBJ1-2; no definite D call. The germline gives CDR1 SEHNR, CDR2 FQNEAQ (reference sequence). The ends were cut back, 5 bases at V and 0 bases at J, with 10 bases in the middle. The CDR3 length is 14 residues.

The table lists this clone with a few counts. The chain uses TRBV2 and TRBJ2-3; 15 nucleotides align to TRBD2. Germline values: CDR1 SNHLY, CDR2 FYNNEI. V trimming: 5 bases; J trimming: 3 bases; junction bases outside the gene matches: 3. The CDR3 has 16 residues. CDR3 amino acids: CASSQGTSGGTDTQYF. CDR3 coding DNA: TGTGCCAGCAGTCAGGGGACTAGCGGGGGGACAGATACGCAGTATTTT.